Below are 5 T cell receptor beta chains sequenced from a single sample in a study of cytomegalovirus exposure and HLA in healthy donors. With 60 Vbeta and 13 Jbeta primers, the PCR was carried out. Profiling relied on immunoSEQ multiplex PCR, and the TCRdb table lists in-frame clones only, not all of them. Among about 98,000 clones, about 81% were seen once, and the ten largest hold 1.4%. The sequencing sample was made of PBMCs. These receptors were taken from a man aged 40-50 years in good health and CMV-seronegative.

This clone is a singleton in its sample. This sequence joins TRBV18 and TRBJ1-4; D gene unclear. Deletions cut 4 bases from V and 6 bases from J, with 15 bases between. Germline CDR1 and CDR2: KGHSH and LQKENI. The CDR3 consists of 15 residues. CDR3 nucleotide sequence: TGTGCCAGCTCACTCGACAAGAGTAGAGATGAAAAACTGTTTTTT. It encodes CASSLDKSRDEKLFF.

The CDR3 loop is CASSPEDRSNTGELFF. CDR3 DNA: TGTGCCAGTAGTCCAGAGGACAGATCGAACACCGGGGAGCTGTTTTTT. The chain recombines TRBV19 with TRBJ2-2, with D perhaps matching TRBD1 (6 bases). Germline V gene data show CDR1 as LNHDA and CDR2 as SQIVND (reference sequence). Trimming pared 5 bases from V and 0 bases from J, leaving 13 bases between. The CDR3 runs to 16 residues.

J is TRBJ1-1 and V is TRBV9; the D gene is possibly TRBD1 (5 bases). Looked up from germline, CDR1 is SGDLS and CDR2 is YYNGEE. Deletions cut 0 bases from V and 1 base from J, with 7 bases between. CDR3 size: 14 residues. The CDR3 region is CASSVADRNTEAFF. Here the CDR3 DNA reads TGTGCCAGCAGCGTAGCCGACAGGAACACTGAAGCTTTCTTT.

This chain uses TRBV10-2 with TRBJ1-6, with D perhaps matching TRBD1 (6 bases). CDR3 length: 16 residues. CDR1 is WSHSY, CDR2 SAAADI, per germline. Deletions cut 3 bases from V and 10 bases from J, with 19 bases between. CDR3 sequence reads: CASSDLGAGVGSPLHF. The CDR3 bases are TGCGCCAGCAGTGATTTGGGGGCCGGGGTAGGATCACCCCTCCACTTT.

The CDR3 region has the DNA TGTGCCAGTAGGAGGACAGGGGGCGGCTACACCTTC. It is translated as CASRRTGGGYTF. This chain connects TRBV19 to TRBJ1-2, with 11 positions matching TRBD1. The CDR3 is 12 residues long. The junction had 2 bases not matched to a gene; V was cut back by 6 bases and J by 8 bases. The V gene's germline CDR1 is LNHDA and CDR2 SQIVND (reference sequence).